Sequencing of this T cell receptor beta chain was carried out in a study of cytomegalovirus exposure and HLA in healthy donors. Study information: The roughly 120 validation repertoires, a later analysis reported, used the same platform as the 666 first-cohort repertoires. Study-wide points: The classifier was said to identify cytomegalovirus status with high specificity and sensitivity. Through in vitro validation, three CMV-associated chains were shown to be specific for CMV antigens.

A remark on this clone: What it recognizes is unknown.

The method was immunoSEQ multiplex PCR; TCRdb's version includes in-frame clones alone and lacks a portion of them. The sample gives 130,000 or so clones, about 90% of which show up once; 3% to 4% is in the top ten. The donors were in the roughly 130-subject validation cohort; that cohort was separate from the roughly 700-subject first cohort. The CDR3 has 14 residues. V trimming: 4 bases; J trimming: 7 bases; junction bases outside the gene matches: 7. Germline V gives CDR1 SGHRS, CDR2 YFSETQ. The sequenced material came from PBMCs. This TCR was recovered from a man aged 30 to 45 in good health and CMV-seronegative. This sequence joins TRBV5-1 and TRBJ2-7; 11 bases agree with TRBD1. The CDR3 protein is CASSPGQGAREQYF. As DNA, the CDR3 is TGCGCCAGCAGCCCTGGACAGGGGGCGAGGGAGCAGTACTTC.